Following are 5 T cell receptor beta chains from one sample sequenced in a study of tumor and adjacent non-tumor tissue in lung cancer. RNA was extracted from bulk tissue without any cell sorting. TCRbeta libraries were built with three rounds of nested PCR, modified from ARM-PCR. TCRdb itself ran the multiplex PCR reads through MiXCR, one entry per CDR3 protein. The sample has 70,000 or so distinct CDR3 sequences; 55% to 70% are singletons. Sequencing was performed on lung tumor tissue. The receptors shown here come from a man aged 45-65 years with non-small cell lung cancer.

There are a few counts of this clonotype. This rearrangement joins TRBV5-1 to TRBJ2-3, with 13 bases fitting TRBD2. The V and J ends lost 4 bases and 2 bases, in that order; junction bases with no gene match: 4. CDR1 is SGHRS and CDR2 is YFSETQ in the germline V gene. CDR3 size: 16 residues. The CDR3 is CASSGLAGDPTDTQYF. The CDR3 nucleotides are TGCGCCAGCAGCGGACTAGCGGGAGACCCCACAGATACGCAGTATTTT.

About this clonotype: A single base separates this from a much larger clone, so it may be a read error. The chain joins TRBV6-6 to TRBJ1-4; no firm D call. Trimming removed 4 bases from V and 0 bases from J, with 12 bases in between. The V gene's germline CDR1 is MNHNY and CDR2 SVGAGI (reference sequence). The CDR3 is 16 amino acids. The CDR3 is CASSCLGAPTNEKLFF. The CDR3 coding sequence is TGTGCCAGCAGTTGCCTGGGAGCCCCAACTAATGAAAAACTGTTTTTT.

The chain combines TRBV5-1 with TRBJ2-7; 10 nucleotides line up with TRBD2. After removal of 0 bases from V and 5 bases from J, the junction contained 11 bases not matched to a gene. There are 17 residues in the CDR3. Germline CDR1 reads SGHRS; CDR2 reads YFSETQ. In DNA form, the CDR3 reads TGCGCCAGCAGCTTGGGTAGCGGGGGGAAGATCGTGAACGAGCAGTACGTC. Translation gives CASSLGSGGKIVNEQYV.

Points on this clonotype: An end of the junction differs from the germline gene, which may be a read error. J is TRBJ2-5 and V is TRBV6-9, with TRBD1 matching over 9 bases. The germline CDR1 and CDR2 sequences are MNHGY and SVAAGI. The CDR3 sequence is 17 residues long. CDR3 protein: CASSLDRGASTRETQYF. CDR3 nucleotides: TGTGCCAGTAGTTTGGACAGGGGAGCCTCGACCCGAGAGACCCAGTACTTC.

As to this clonotype: Just one base apart from a much larger clone, this may be a read error. The chain recombines TRBV6-2 or TRBV6-3 with TRBJ2-3, with D perhaps matching TRBD2 (6 bases). CDR3 length: 15 residues. CDR1 MNHEY and CDR2 SVGEGT come from the germline V gene. CDR3 residues: CASSYLGGSTDTHYF. DNA for the CDR3: TGTGCCAGCAGTTATCTCGGGGGAAGCACAGATACGCACTATTTT.